This TCR beta chain is drawn from a study of T cells in Graves' hyperthyroidism and ophthalmopathy. These patients, aged 18 to 65, had recently diagnosed hyperthyroidism lasting under 2 months. This clonotype was recorded at least ten times. Amplified TCR beta CDR3 regions derived from RNA transcripts. HTBI primers were employed in a first-round RT-PCR of the TCR CDR3. TCRdb reprocessed the multiplex PCR reads with MiXCR, giving one entry per CDR3 protein. The table lists 280,000 or so distinct CDR3 sequences, roughly 15% of them singletons. The CDR3 runs to 15 residues. V shed 3 bases, J shed 4 bases, and the junction held 6 bases outside the gene matches. CDR1 SGHDT and CDR2 YYEEEE come from the germline V gene.

The chain couples TRBV5-6 to TRBJ2-7; 11 nucleotides align to TRBD2. Sequenced input: blood. The TCR comes from a woman in her forties or fifties with Graves' hyperthyroidism that later progressed to Graves' ophthalmopathy. DNA for the CDR3: TGTGCCAGCAGCTCCCTACTAGCGGGAGAATACGAGCAGTACTTC. Its protein is CASSSLLAGEYEQYF.